The next 13 T cell receptor beta chains were all read from a single sample in a study of cytomegalovirus exposure and HLA in healthy donors. It was with 60 Vbeta and 13 Jbeta primers that the PCR ran. The protocol was immunoSEQ multiplex PCR, while the TCRdb copy is restricted to in-frame clones and leaves out a portion. Of 120,000 or so clones listed, around 80% were seen once; the top ten hold 3.4%. The sequencing sample was made of PBMCs. The origin of the receptors is a man aged 25-40 years in good health and CMV-seronegative.

The genes are TRBV18 and TRBJ1-4; D remains ambiguous. Germline lookup yields CDR1 KGHSH and CDR2 LQKENI. The CDR3 consists of 12 residues. V lost 3 bases, J lost 8 bases, and 7 bases lay in between. Written as DNA, the CDR3 is TGTGCCAGCTCACCCCTAGAAGAAAAACTGTTTTTT. It specifies CASSPLEEKLFF.

The V gene is TRBV5-1, the J gene TRBJ2-7, with D tentatively TRBD1 (6 bases). Trimming removed 3 bases at V and 5 bases at J, with 21 bases between. Germline CDR1 reads SGHRS; CDR2 reads YFSETQ. The CDR3 has 16 amino acids. The CDR3 DNA follows: TGCGCCAGCAGCTGGACCCGACAGGATAGAGGGAACGAGCAGTACTTC. Its translation: CASSWTRQDRGNEQYF.

The CDR3 DNA sequence: TGTGCCACCAGGACAGGGGAGCCTCAGCCCCAGCATTTT. Translating it yields CATRTGEPQPQHF. This chain links TRBV10-3 with TRBJ1-5; 9 bases align to TRBD1. J lost 6 bases, V lost 10 bases, and 7 bases had no gene match. This CDR3 is built from 13 residues. From germline, CDR1 is ENHRY and CDR2 SYGVKD.

The CDR3 DNA reads as TGTGCCAGCAGTGCCGGGACAGGGGGCAATGAGCAGTACTTC. Residues: CASSAGTGGNEQYF. The gene calls are TRBV6-1 and TRBJ2-7; 12 positions match TRBD1. This CDR3 has 14 residues. The V gene's germline CDR1 is MNHNS and CDR2 SASEGT. The ends lost 4 bases at V and 7 bases at J; junction bases unmatched: 5.

The chain joins TRBV5-1 to TRBJ2-2, with 11 bases identical to TRBD1. CDR3 length equals 17 residues. The V gene's germline CDR1 is SGHRS and CDR2 YFSETQ. V gave up 4 bases and J gave up 6 bases; unmatched junction bases: 11. The CDR3 loop is CASSHGVDRGLAGELFF. The CDR3 DNA reads TGCGCCAGCAGCCACGGAGTGGACAGGGGGCTCGCCGGGGAGCTGTTTTTT.

The chain employs TRBV9 and TRBJ2-3; 8 nucleotides align to TRBD2. Germline-derived CDR1 and CDR2 are SGDLS and YYNGEE. The V segment lost 4 bases and the J segment 4 bases; nucleotides outside the gene matches: 20. CDR3 length: 19 amino acids. The CDR3 region has the DNA TGTGCCAGCAGCTCCCGCAGAGGGTCCTTCCGGGGGGGCTCAGATACGCAGTATTTT. Translation gives CASSSRRGSFRGGSDTQYF. The full variable domain, in which reference TRBV9 and TRBJ2-3 provide the parts outside the CDR3, is DSGVTQTPKHLITATGQRVTLRCSPRSGDLSVYWYQQSLDQGLQFLIQYYNGEERAKGNILERFSAQQFPDLHSELNLSSLELGDSALYFCASSSRRGSFRGGSDTQYFGPGTRLTVL.

The chain is built from TRBV25-1 and TRBJ1-4, with a tentative D call TRBD1 (6 bases). CDR1 is MGHDK, CDR2 SYGVNS, per germline. Trimming left V 6 bases short and J 8 bases short, with 10 bases between. The CDR3 length is 12 residues. The CDR3 bases are TGTGCCAGCAGACAGGGAAACGAAAAACTGTTTTTT. Its translation is CASRQGNEKLFF.

The chain carries TRBV18 and TRBJ1-4; D is unclear. V was pared by 6 bases and J by 8 bases, with 7 bases between. Germline V gene lookup returns CDR1 KGHSH and CDR2 LQKENI. The CDR3 extends over 11 amino acids. The CDR3 region has the DNA TGTGCCAGCTCCTCGGGAGAAAAACTGTTTTTT. It specifies CASSSGEKLFF.

This chain links TRBV4-2 with TRBJ2-7; 8 nucleotides align to TRBD2. Germline loops: CDR1 LGHNA, CDR2 YNFKEQ. With V trimmed by 4 bases and J by 2 bases, 10 bases remained unmatched. This CDR3 region has 16 residues. The CDR3: CASSPGGVAGTYEQYF. The CDR3 DNA follows: TGTGCCAGCAGCCCCGGAGGAGTAGCGGGAACCTACGAGCAGTACTTC.

The chain links TRBV19 to TRBJ1-1; TRBD1 matches at 8 bases. With 8 bases clipped from V and 0 bases from J, the junction kept 8 bases outside the gene matches. The germline V gene has CDR1 LNHDA and CDR2 SQIVND (reference sequence). There are 15 residues in the CDR3. In nucleotides, the CDR3 is TGTGCCAGTCTACCCCGACAGGGGTTGAACACTGAAGCTTTCTTT. Its translation is CASLPRQGLNTEAFF.

The V call is TRBV6-5, the J call TRBJ2-1; D gene unclear. Trimming took 4 bases from V and 5 from J, leaving 3 bases between them. The germline CDR1 and CDR2 sequences are MNHEY and SVGAGI. The CDR3 has 11 residues. The CDR3, as DNA: TGTGCCAGCAGTTCAAACAATGAGCAGTTCTTC. Amino acids: CASSSNNEQFF.

This chain joins TRBV10-3 and TRBJ1-1; 10 bases fit TRBD1. The CDR3 runs 14 residues. The germline V gene encodes CDR1 ENHRY and CDR2 SYGVKD. Trimming cost V 5 bases and J 7 bases; bases outside gene matches: 7. CDR3 amino acids: CAISSGTGEIEAFF. In DNA, the CDR3 is TGTGCCATCAGTTCCGGGACAGGGGAAATTGAAGCTTTCTTT.

This chain uses TRBV7-8 with TRBJ2-1; 9 bases map to TRBD2. The CDR3 is 15 amino acids. V was clipped by 1 base and J by 9 bases; unmatched bases: 7. Germline CDR1 reads SGHVS; CDR2 reads FQNEAQ. The CDR3 loop reads CASSLVGGRAGEQFF. The CDR3, as DNA: TGTGCCAGCAGCTTAGTTGGCGGGAGGGCCGGTGAGCAGTTCTTC.